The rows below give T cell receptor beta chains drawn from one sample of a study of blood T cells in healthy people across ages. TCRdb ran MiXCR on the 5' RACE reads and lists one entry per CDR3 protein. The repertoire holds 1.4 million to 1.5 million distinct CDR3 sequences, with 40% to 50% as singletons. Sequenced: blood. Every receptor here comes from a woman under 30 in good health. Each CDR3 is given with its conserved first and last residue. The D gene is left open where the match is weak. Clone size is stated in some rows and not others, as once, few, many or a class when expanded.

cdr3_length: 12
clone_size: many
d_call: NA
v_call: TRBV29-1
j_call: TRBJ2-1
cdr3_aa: CSVVPGDNEQFF
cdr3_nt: TGCAGCGTTGTACCCGGAGACAATGAGCAGTTCTTC

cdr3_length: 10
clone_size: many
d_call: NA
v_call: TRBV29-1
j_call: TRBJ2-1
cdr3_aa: CSVRNNEQFF
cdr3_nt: TGCAGCGTGCGGAACAATGAGCAGTTCTTC

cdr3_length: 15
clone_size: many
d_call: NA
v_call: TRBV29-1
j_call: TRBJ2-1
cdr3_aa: CSVRGGKSSYNEQFF
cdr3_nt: TGCAGCGTTAGGGGCGGGAAGAGCTCCTACAATGAGCAGTTCTTC

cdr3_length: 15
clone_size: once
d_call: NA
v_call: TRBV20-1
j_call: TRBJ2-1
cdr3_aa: CSARGLSDSYNEQFF
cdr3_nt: TGCAGTGCTAGAGGCCTTTCGGATTCCTACAATGAGCAGTTCTTC

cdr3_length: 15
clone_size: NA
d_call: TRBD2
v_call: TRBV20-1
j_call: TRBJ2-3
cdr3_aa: CSARGGTSPGDTQYF
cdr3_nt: TGCAGTGCTAGAGGGGGGACTAGTCCGGGGGATACGCAGTATTTT

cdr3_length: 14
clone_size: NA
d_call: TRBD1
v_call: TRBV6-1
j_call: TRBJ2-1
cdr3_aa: CASGGTGNRGVQFF
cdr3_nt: TGTGCCAGCGGGGGGACAGGGAACAGGGGTGTGCAGTTCTTC

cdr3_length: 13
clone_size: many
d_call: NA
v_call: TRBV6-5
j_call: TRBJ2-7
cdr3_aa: CASRERGPYEQYF
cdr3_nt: TGTGCCAGCAGAGAGAGGGGACCCTACGAGCAGTACTTC

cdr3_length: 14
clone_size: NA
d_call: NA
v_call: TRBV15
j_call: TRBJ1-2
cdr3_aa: CVTSRDMGGDGYTF
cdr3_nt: TGTGTCACCAGCAGAGATATGGGGGGCGATGGCTACACCTTC

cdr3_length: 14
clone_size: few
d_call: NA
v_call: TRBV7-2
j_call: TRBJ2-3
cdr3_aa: CASSLRFSMDTQYF
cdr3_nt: TGTGCCAGCAGCTTAAGGTTCAGCATGGATACGCAGTATTTT

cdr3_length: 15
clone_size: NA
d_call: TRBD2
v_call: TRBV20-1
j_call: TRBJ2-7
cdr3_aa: CSARPSGRRPYEQYF
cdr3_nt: TGCAGTGCTAGACCTAGCGGGAGGCGCCCCTACGAGCAGTACTTC

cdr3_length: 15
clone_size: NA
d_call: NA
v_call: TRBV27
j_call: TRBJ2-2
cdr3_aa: CASSFAAPDTGELFF
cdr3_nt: TGTGCCAGCAGTTTCGCGGCCCCAGACACCGGGGAGCTGTTTTTT

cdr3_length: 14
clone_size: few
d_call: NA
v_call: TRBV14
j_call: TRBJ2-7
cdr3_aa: CASSQEMGSYEQYF
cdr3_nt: TGTGCCAGCAGCCAAGAGATGGGGTCCTACGAGCAGTACTTC

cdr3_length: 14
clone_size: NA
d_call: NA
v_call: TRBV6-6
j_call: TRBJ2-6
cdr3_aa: CASRKSSGANVLTF
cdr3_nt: TGTGCCAGCAGAAAGAGCTCTGGGGCCAACGTCCTGACTTTC

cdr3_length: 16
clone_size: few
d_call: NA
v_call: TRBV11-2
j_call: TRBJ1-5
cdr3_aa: CASSLGQGKGNQPQHF
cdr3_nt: TGTGCCAGCAGCTTAGGTCAGGGGAAGGGAAATCAGCCCCAGCATTTT

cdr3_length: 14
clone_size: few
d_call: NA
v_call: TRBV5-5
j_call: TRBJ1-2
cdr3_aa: CASSPWDGNYGYTF
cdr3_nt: TGTGCCAGCAGCCCGTGGGACGGCAACTATGGCTACACCTTC

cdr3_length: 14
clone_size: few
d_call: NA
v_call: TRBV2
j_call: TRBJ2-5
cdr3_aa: CASSEAGRDETQYF
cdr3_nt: TGTGCCAGCAGTGAAGCGGGTCGGGACGAGACCCAGTACTTC

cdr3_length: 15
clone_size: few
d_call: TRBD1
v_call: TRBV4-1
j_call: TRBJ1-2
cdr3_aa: CASSRTGDEVYGYTF
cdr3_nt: TGCGCCAGCAGCCGGACAGGCGACGAGGTCTATGGCTACACCTTC

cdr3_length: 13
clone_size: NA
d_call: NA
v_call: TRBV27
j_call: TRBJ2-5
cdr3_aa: CASSVGLGQGQYF
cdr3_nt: TGTGCCAGCAGTGTAGGGCTGGGACAAGGGCAGTACTTC

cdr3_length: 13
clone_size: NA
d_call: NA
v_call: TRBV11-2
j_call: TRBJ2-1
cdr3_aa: CASSRDFRETQFF
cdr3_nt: TGTGCCAGCAGCCGGGACTTTCGAGAGACCCAGTTCTTC

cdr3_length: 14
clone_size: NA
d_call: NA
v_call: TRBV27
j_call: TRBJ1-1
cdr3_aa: CASTIGGPDTEAFF
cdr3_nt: TGTGCCAGCACCATCGGGGGCCCGGACACTGAAGCTTTCTTT

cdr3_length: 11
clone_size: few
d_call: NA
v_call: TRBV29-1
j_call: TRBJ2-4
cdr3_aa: CSVEGGGGLYF
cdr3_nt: TGCAGCGTTGAAGGGGGTGGAGGGTTGTACTTC

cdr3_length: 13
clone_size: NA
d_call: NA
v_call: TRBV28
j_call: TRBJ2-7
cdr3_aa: CASRGDAGYEQYF
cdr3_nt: TGTGCCAGCAGGGGGGACGCAGGCTACGAGCAGTACTTC

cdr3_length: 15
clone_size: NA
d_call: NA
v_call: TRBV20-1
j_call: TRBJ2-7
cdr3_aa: CSAATGTQPSYEQYF
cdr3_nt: TGCAGTGCCGCAACCGGGACTCAGCCTTCCTACGAGCAGTACTTC

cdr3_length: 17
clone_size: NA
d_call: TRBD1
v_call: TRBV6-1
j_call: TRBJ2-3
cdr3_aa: CASRVIPGQGPPDTQYF
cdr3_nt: TGTGCCAGCAGGGTAATCCCGGGACAGGGACCCCCAGATACGCAGTATTTT

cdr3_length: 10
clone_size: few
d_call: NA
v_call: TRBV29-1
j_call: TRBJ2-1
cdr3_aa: CSVANDEQFF
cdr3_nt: TGCAGCGTCGCCAATGATGAGCAGTTCTTC

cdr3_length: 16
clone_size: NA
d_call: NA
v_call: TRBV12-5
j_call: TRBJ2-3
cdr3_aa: CASGLSRGRGSDTQYF
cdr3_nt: TGTGCTAGTGGTTTGTCAAGAGGGAGAGGATCAGATACGCAGTATTTT

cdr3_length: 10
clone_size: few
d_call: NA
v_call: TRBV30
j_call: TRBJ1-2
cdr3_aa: CAWSRYGYTF
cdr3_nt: TGTGCCTGGAGCAGATATGGCTACACCTTC

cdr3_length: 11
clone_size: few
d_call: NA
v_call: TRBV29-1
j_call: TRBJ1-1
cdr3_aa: CSVERDTEAFF
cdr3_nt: TGCAGCGTTGAACGGGACACGGAAGCTTTCTTT

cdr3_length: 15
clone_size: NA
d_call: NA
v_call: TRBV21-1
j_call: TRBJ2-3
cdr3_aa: CASGRRQPHTDTQYF
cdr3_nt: TGTGCCAGCGGACGGCGCCAGCCCCACACAGATACGCAGTATTTT

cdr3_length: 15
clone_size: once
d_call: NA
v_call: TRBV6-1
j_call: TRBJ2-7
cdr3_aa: CASSLHGGSSYEQYF
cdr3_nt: TGTGCCAGCAGTCTACACGGAGGTAGCTCCTACGAGCAGTACTTC

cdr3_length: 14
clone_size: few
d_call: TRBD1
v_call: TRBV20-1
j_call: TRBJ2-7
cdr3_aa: CSARVGQGSYEQYF
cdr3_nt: TGCAGTGCTAGGGTGGGACAGGGCTCCTACGAGCAGTACTTC

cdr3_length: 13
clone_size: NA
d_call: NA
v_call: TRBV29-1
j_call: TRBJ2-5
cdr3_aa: CSVVWGAQETQYF
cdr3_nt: TGCAGCGTCGTATGGGGGGCACAAGAGACCCAGTACTTC

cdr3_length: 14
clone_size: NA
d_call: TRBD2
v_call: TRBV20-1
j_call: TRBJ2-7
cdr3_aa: CAGTSGKRGYEQYF
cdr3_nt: TGCGCCGGGACTAGCGGGAAGCGGGGCTACGAGCAGTACTTC

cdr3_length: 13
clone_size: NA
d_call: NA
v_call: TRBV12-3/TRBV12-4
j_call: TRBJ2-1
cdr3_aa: CASTRSSLNEQFF
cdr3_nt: TGTGCCAGTACCCGGTCTAGCCTCAATGAGCAGTTCTTC

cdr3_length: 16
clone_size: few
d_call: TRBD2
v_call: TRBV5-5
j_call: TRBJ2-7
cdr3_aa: CASSRRGTSGSYEQYF
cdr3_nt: TGTGCCAGCAGCAGGCGGGGGACTAGCGGTTCCTACGAGCAGTACTTC